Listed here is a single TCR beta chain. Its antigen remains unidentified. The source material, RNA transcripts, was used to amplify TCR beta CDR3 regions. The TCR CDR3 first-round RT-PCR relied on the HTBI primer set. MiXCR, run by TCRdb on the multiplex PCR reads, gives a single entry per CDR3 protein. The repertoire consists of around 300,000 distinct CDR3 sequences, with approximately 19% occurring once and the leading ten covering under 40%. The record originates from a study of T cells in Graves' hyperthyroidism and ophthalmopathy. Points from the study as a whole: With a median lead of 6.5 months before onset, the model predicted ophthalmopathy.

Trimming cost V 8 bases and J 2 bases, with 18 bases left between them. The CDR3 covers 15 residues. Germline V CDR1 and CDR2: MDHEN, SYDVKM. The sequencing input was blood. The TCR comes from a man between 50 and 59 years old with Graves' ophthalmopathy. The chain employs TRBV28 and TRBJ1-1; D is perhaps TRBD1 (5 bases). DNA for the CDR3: TGTGCCAGCGGGGCCCACGGCGAGATAAACACTGAAGCTTTCTTT. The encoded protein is CASGAHGEINTEAFF.